The 13 T cell receptor beta chains given below trace back to one sample, sequenced in a study of blood T cell repertoires in COVID-19. The table came from immunoSEQ multiplex PCR; TCRdb's copy has only in-frame clones and leaves some out. Of 80,000 to 90,000 clones detected, 70% to 90% appear once; the ten largest clones hold 0.95% to 1.5%. The sequenced sample was peripheral blood. Source of these receptors: a man older than 75 with active or convalescent COVID-19.

The rearrangement joins TRBV5-4 to TRBJ2-1, with a weak D call TRBD2 (5 bases). Germline V CDR1 and CDR2: SGHNT, YYREEE (reference sequence). Between the trimmed V and J ends, which lost 3 bases and 0 bases, there was a span of 19 bases. This CDR3 is 18 amino acids long. Here the CDR3 DNA reads TGTGCCAGCAGCTACGGCCTAGCCGAAACGAGCTCCTACAATGAGCAGTTCTTC. Amino acid sequence: CASSYGLAETSSYNEQFF.

This chain connects TRBV19 to TRBJ1-2; TRBD1 matches 9 bases. The V gene's germline CDR1 is LNHDA and CDR2 SQIVND (reference sequence). This CDR3 has 15 amino acids. Germline trimming cut 6 bases from V and 6 bases from J; bases unmatched to any gene: 11. The CDR3 loop is CASRERDREYDGYTF. The CDR3 coding sequence is TGTGCCAGTAGAGAGAGGGACAGGGAATACGATGGCTACACCTTC.

The rearrangement joins TRBV3-1 (or the pseudogene TRBV3-2) to TRBJ2-5; the match to TRBD1 covers 8 bases. This CDR3 is built from 15 residues. V was pared by 8 bases and J by 9 bases, with 17 bases of the junction left unmatched. Germline CDR1 and CDR2: LGHDT and YNNKEL (reference sequence). DNA for the CDR3: TGTGCCAGCGGACGTACTGGAGCCAGGGGGCAGGCCCAGTACTTC. It translates to CASGRTGARGQAQYF.

This clone was seen a handful of times. For the CDR3, the DNA is TGTGCCAGCAGCTTGATAGGAGGAGGGCAAGAGACCCAGTACTTC. This encodes CASSLIGGGQETQYF. The V call is TRBV5-6, the J call TRBJ2-5; maybe TRBD2 (6 bases). Germline V gives CDR1 SGHDT, CDR2 YYEEEE. V was cut by 1 base and J by 2 bases, with 12 bases left in between. CDR3 length: 15 residues.

This chain joins TRBV29-1 and TRBJ2-2, with D maybe TRBD1 (5 bases). Germline CDR1 is SQVTM and CDR2 is ANQGSEA. This CDR3 contains 12 residues. V was clipped by 7 bases and J by 7 bases, with 13 bases between them. Here the CDR3 reads CSGTGVGGELFF. Here the CDR3 DNA reads TGCAGCGGCACAGGAGTAGGCGGGGAGCTGTTTTTT.

This clone has a handful of counts. The rearrangement uses TRBV27 and TRBJ1-6; perhaps TRBD1 as D (5 bases). The germline CDR1 and CDR2 sequences are MNHEY and SMNVEV (reference sequence). The V gene lost 6 bases and the J gene lost 7 bases, with 10 bases spanning the gap. CDR3 length equals 13 residues. The CDR3 DNA sequence: TGTGCCAGCAGCCGGGACTCAAATTCACCCCTCCACTTT. Protein sequence: CASSRDSNSPLHF.

CDR3: CASSLGQGVNQPQHF. CDR3 nucleotides: TGTGCCAGCAGCTTGGGGCAGGGTGTTAATCAGCCCCAGCATTTT. The V gene is TRBV5-6, the J gene TRBJ1-5; weak D call: TRBD1 (5 bases). Looked up from germline, CDR1 is SGHDT and CDR2 is YYEEEE. The CDR3 loop spans 15 amino acids. Deletions cut 0 bases from V and 4 bases from J, with 11 bases between.

A single count supports this clone. The chain employs TRBV18 and TRBJ2-4; TRBD2 aligns across 11 bases. V shed 1 base and J 9 bases; nucleotides not matched to a gene: 11. The germline gives CDR1 KGHSH, CDR2 LQKENI. This CDR3 is built from 17 residues. The CDR3 here is CASSPRTSGSVEVIQYF. The CDR3 bases are TGTGCCAGCTCACCACGAACTAGCGGGAGCGTGGAGGTCATTCAGTACTTC.

This chain joins TRBV18 and TRBJ1-2, with TRBD1 as a possible D gene (5 bases). Looked up from germline, CDR1 is KGHSH and CDR2 is LQKENI. The CDR3 totals 15 residues. V was pared by 5 bases and J by 0 bases, with 13 bases between. CDR3 sequence: CASSVGQGANYGYTF. In DNA, the CDR3 is TGTGCCAGCTCAGTCGGACAAGGCGCTAACTATGGCTACACCTTC.

V is TRBV12-3 or TRBV12-4 and J is TRBJ2-1; D gene unclear. The length of the CDR3 is 11 residues. The ends were cut back, 6 bases at V and 8 bases at J, with 8 bases in the middle. DNA for the CDR3: TGTGCCAGCAGCCCTAGTCATGAGCAGTTCTTC. It yields the protein CASSPSHEQFF.

The chain employs TRBV7-8 and TRBJ2-2, with TRBD2 identical over 10 bases. The CDR3 loop spans 18 amino acids. Per germline, CDR1 SGHVS and CDR2 FQNEAQ. With V trimmed by 5 bases and J by 0 bases, 9 bases remained unmatched. The CDR3 loop is CASSHRLAGVPNTGELFF. Here the CDR3 DNA reads TGTGCCAGCAGCCACAGGCTAGCGGGAGTCCCGAACACCGGGGAGCTGTTTTTT. The whole variable domain, filled in from reference TRBV7-8 and TRBJ2-2, reads GAGVSQSPRYKVAKRGQDVALRCDPISGHVSLFWYQQALGQGPEFLTYFQNEAQLDKSGLPSDRFFAERPEGSVSTLKIQRTQQEDSAVYLCASSHRLAGVPNTGELFFGEGSRLTVL.

The V gene is TRBV4-3, the J gene TRBJ2-7; 13 positions match TRBD2. The CDR3 loop spans 18 amino acids. CDR1 and CDR2 (germline): LGHNA, YSLEER. J gave up 6 bases and V 0 bases, and 11 bases lay outside the gene matches. Written as DNA, the CDR3 is TGCGCCAGCAGCCAAGATTCTCCACTAGCGGGAGGGTTTGGCGAGCAGTACTTC. Translation gives CASSQDSPLAGGFGEQYF.

This chain uses TRBV5-4 with TRBJ2-1; possibly TRBD1 for D (5 bases). This CDR3 comprises 12 residues. Trimming took 0 bases from V and 10 from J, leaving 8 bases between them. From germline, CDR1 is SGHNT and CDR2 YYREEE (reference sequence). The CDR3 is CASSLGRGEQFF. The CDR3 DNA reads as TGTGCCAGCAGCTTGGGTAGGGGCGAGCAGTTCTTC. Complete variable domain (other parts from reference TRBV5-4 and TRBJ2-1): ETGVTQSPTHLIKTRGQQVTLRCSSQSGHNTVSWYQQALGQGPQFIFQYYREEENGRGNFPPRFSGLQFPNYSSELNVNALELDDSALYLCASSLGRGEQFFGPGTRLTVL.